Following are 12 T cell receptor beta chains from one sample sequenced in a study of blood T cell repertoires in COVID-19. This table comes from immunoSEQ multiplex PCR, and its TCRdb copy is limited to in-frame clones, with some not included. The repertoire holds a few hundred thousand clones, with roughly 90% as singletons. Sequencing used peripheral blood. These TCRs come from a man aged 55 to 70 who had recovered from COVID-19.

V and J are TRBV19 and TRBJ1-5; TRBD1 matches at 7 bases. The germline gives CDR1 LNHDA, CDR2 SQIVND (reference sequence). The CDR3 spans 13 residues. Trimming removed 7 bases from V and 6 bases from J; junction bases left unmatched: 6. The CDR3 loop reads CASTLTGFQPQHF. The DNA of the CDR3 is TGTGCCAGTACCCTGACAGGGTTTCAGCCCCAGCATTTT.

This chain joins TRBV9 and TRBJ2-7; 10 bases map to TRBD2. The CDR3 is 15 residues long. Losses at the gene ends were 0 bases for V and 6 bases for J; bases not matched to a gene: 6. The germline CDR1 and CDR2 sequences are SGDLS and YYNGEE. Here the CDR3 reads CASSVGSGGAREQYF. CDR3 coding DNA: TGTGCCAGCAGCGTAGGGAGCGGGGGGGCTCGCGAGCAGTACTTC. The whole variable domain, filled in from reference TRBV9 and TRBJ2-7, reads DSGVTQTPKHLITATGQRVTLRCSPRSGDLSVYWYQQSLDQGLQFLIQYYNGEERAKGNILERFSAQQFPDLHSELNLSSLELGDSALYFCASSVGSGGAREQYFGPGTRLTVT.

The chain couples TRBV6-4 to TRBJ2-1; 7 positions match TRBD1. The V and J ends lost 6 bases and 2 bases, in that order; junction bases with no gene match: 7. This CDR3 spans 15 amino acids. Germline V CDR1 and CDR2: MRHNA, SNTAGT. CDR3 coding DNA: TGTGCCAGCAGCAGACAGGGTTTAACCTACAATGAGCAGTTCTTC. Residues: CASSRQGLTYNEQFF.

The CDR3 region has the DNA TGTGCCAGCAGCGTACACGGAGTCAACTATGGCTACACCTTC. Protein: CASSVHGVNYGYTF. The chain uses TRBV9 and TRBJ1-2; no clear D. The CDR3 runs 14 residues. Germline assignment: CDR1 SGDLS and CDR2 YYNGEE. Trimming stripped 1 base from V and 2 bases from J, with 9 bases between.

Concerning this clone itself: The same CDR3 also results from other DNA sequences found in this sample. The V and J genes are TRBV5-1 and TRBJ1-1; tentatively, D is TRBD1 (6 bases). Trimming stripped 1 base from V and 3 bases from J, with 10 bases between. Per the germline V gene, CDR1 is SGHRS and CDR2 is YFSETQ. The CDR3 spans 14 residues. CDR3 nucleotide sequence: TGCGCCAGCAGCTTGACAGGGACACACACTGAAGCTTTCTTT. Its translation is CASSLTGTHTEAFF.

This chain links TRBV4-1 with TRBJ2-2; 12 bases match TRBD1. V shed 3 bases and J 8 bases; nucleotides not matched to a gene: 10. Germline V gives CDR1 MGHRA, CDR2 YSYEKL. The CDR3 sequence is 17 residues long. For the CDR3, the DNA is TGCGCCAGCAGCCAGGATCCGGGACAGGGGGCAAGTGGGGAGCTGTTTTTT. It specifies CASSQDPGQGASGELFF.

J is TRBJ1-6 and V is TRBV6-4; perhaps TRBD1 as D (5 bases). The CDR3 contains 15 residues. V lost 3 bases and J lost 5, with 11 bases in between. In germline, CDR1 is MRHNA, CDR2 SNTAGT. The CDR3 DNA is TGTGCCAGCAGTGAGGGGCTCTCAAATAATTCACCCCTCCACTTT. Protein product: CASSEGLSNNSPLHF.

The chain recombines TRBV6-5 with TRBJ2-2; D gene uncertain. The V gene lost 10 bases and the J gene lost 0 bases, with 9 bases spanning the gap. The germline V gene encodes CDR1 MNHEY and CDR2 SVGAGI. The CDR3 length is 13 residues. This chain's CDR3 is CATTSPNTGELFF. For the CDR3, the DNA is TGTGCCACCACGAGCCCGAACACCGGGGAGCTGTTTTTT.

The genes are TRBV30 and TRBJ1-5; 9 bases fit TRBD1. CDR3 size: 13 residues. The ends lost 3 bases at V and 7 bases at J; junction bases unmatched: 4. CDR1 and CDR2 from the germline V gene are GTSNPN and SVGIG (reference sequence). As DNA, the CDR3 is TGTGCCTGGAGCGGGGACAGGGAGCAGCCCCAGCATTTT. Residues: CAWSGDREQPQHF.

V gene TRBV11-2 combines with J gene TRBJ2-2; 8 bases line up with TRBD2. CDR1 and CDR2 (germline): SGHAT, FQNNGV. The CDR3 runs 12 residues. Germline trimming cut 11 bases from V and 6 bases from J; bases unmatched to any gene: 5. CDR3 loop: CAVSGGPGELFF. CDR3 coding DNA: TGTGCCGTAAGCGGGGGACCCGGGGAGCTGTTTTTT.

The V gene is TRBV7-9, the J gene TRBJ2-1, with D hard to call. Deletions cut 1 base from V and 10 bases from J, with 11 bases between. Germline values: CDR1 SEHNR, CDR2 FQNEAQ (reference sequence). The CDR3 is 13 amino acids. The CDR3 DNA follows: TGTGCCAGCAGCTTAGAGTACGCAGTGGAGCAGTTCTTC. Translating gives CASSLEYAVEQFF.

The chain carries TRBV9 and TRBJ2-1; 7 bases are shared with TRBD1. Germline V gene lookup returns CDR1 SGDLS and CDR2 YYNGEE. The CDR3 is made up of 17 amino acids. Losses at the gene ends were 3 bases for V and 10 bases for J; bases not matched to a gene: 19. CDR3 sequence (DNA): TGTGCCAGCAGCGCAGCCCGAGGACAGGCTACTTTTCGCGAGCAGTTCTTC. This translates into CASSAARGQATFREQFF.